This T cell receptor beta chain was profiled in a study of cytomegalovirus exposure and HLA in healthy donors. This clone turned up a few times. V was cut by 4 bases and J by 2 bases, with 18 bases left in between. CDR3 length: 16 amino acids. In germline, CDR1 is SGHRS, CDR2 YFSETQ. Vbeta (60) and Jbeta (13) primers were used in the PCR. The protocol was immunoSEQ multiplex PCR, while the TCRdb copy is restricted to in-frame clones and leaves out a portion. The sample yields approximately 190,000 clones, more than 70% seen once. This receptor was obtained from a man in his forties in good health and CMV-seropositive. The sequenced material came from PBMCs. The chain combines TRBV5-1 with TRBJ2-5; D not resolved. The CDR3 loop reads CASSLGRQAIQETQYF. CDR3 in DNA: TGCGCCAGCAGCCTGGGCCGGCAGGCGATTCAAGAGACCCAGTACTTC. Complete variable domain (other parts from reference TRBV5-1 and TRBJ2-5): KAGVTQTPRYLIKTRGQQVTLSCSPISGHRSVSWYQQTPGQGLQFLFEYFSETQRNKGNFPGRFSGRQFSNSRSEMNVSTLELGDSALYLCASSLGRQAIQETQYFGPGTRLLVL.